This T cell receptor beta chain stems from a study of blood T cells in healthy people across ages. Study outcomes and limitations: Long-lived donors carried more naive CD4+ cells and greater diversity than aged donors.

Germline V gene data show CDR1 as SGHRS and CDR2 as YFSETQ. The V gene lost 7 bases and the J gene lost 8 bases, with 22 bases spanning the gap. This CDR3 has 15 residues. Combining a sample-barcoded 5' primer with a J-beta primer mix, a second PCR ran for 7 to 11 cycles. MiXCR, run by TCRdb on the 5' RACE reads, gives a single entry per CDR3 protein. The table lists about 680,000 distinct CDR3 sequences, approximately 49% of them singletons. This clonotype has at least ten counts. Its antigen is still unknown. The source is a woman aged 55-70 years in good health. V and J are TRBV5-1 and TRBJ2-1; tentative D call: TRBD2 (6 bases). The source material was blood. CDR3 residues: CASAPRGMSDHEQFF. In nucleotides, the CDR3 is TGCGCCAGCGCGCCACGGGGGATGTCCGATCATGAGCAGTTCTTC.